This entry concerns a single T cell receptor beta chain. This CDR3 is 17 amino acids long. From germline, CDR1 is MNHEY and CDR2 SVGEGT. V lost 0 bases to trimming and J lost 5 bases, with 18 bases between them. This specimen comes from a study of blood T cell repertoires in COVID-19. Across the study: COVID-19 samples collected from the United States, Italy and Spain covered acute and convalescent phases. PBMCs, B-cell-depleted T cells, or T cells provided the cDNA or gDNA that made up the material.

Assay: immunoSEQ multiplex PCR; the TCRdb copy retains only in-frame clones and omits some. Found here are 100,000 or so clones, around 90% of them singletons; the top ten hold 4.5% to 6.5%. Sequencing used peripheral blood. This sequence originates from a human donor in a cohort sampled during active COVID-19. The chain combines TRBV6-2 or TRBV6-3 with TRBJ2-3; a weak D match, TRBD2 (6 bases). The CDR3 DNA follows: TGTGCCAGCAGTTACTCGATCGGACGGGAGAGAGTAGATACGCAGTATTTT. It yields the protein CASSYSIGRERVDTQYF.